Listed below are T cell receptor beta chains from one sample, sequenced in a study of vaccination and CD4 T cells after COVID-19. No antigen has been identified for these receptors. MiXCR, applied by TCRdb to the PCR reads, yields one record per CDR3 protein. Here the sample spans roughly 28,000 distinct CDR3 sequences, about 50% being singletons. Sequences were derived from CD4+ T cells from blood, cultured in vitro, sampled before SARS-CoV-2 vaccination. The receptor set was obtained from a human donor who received a COVID-19 vaccine. Both conserved end residues are part of each CDR3. A D gene is named only where the DNA matches it firmly. Some rows mark clone size as missing; the rest say once, few, many or name a class of expanded clone.

TRBV2	few	TRBJ1-1	-	CASTKDSRMNTEAFF	TGTGCCAGCACTAAGGACAGCCGGATGAACACTGAAGCTTTCTTT
TRBV24-1	-	TRBJ2-2	TRBD2	CATSDQGLDTTGELFF	TGTGCCACCAGTGACCAGGGACTAGACACCACCGGGGAGCTGTTTTTT
TRBV6-1	-	TRBJ2-3	-	CASSGLQGVADTQYF	TGTGCCAGCAGTGGACTACAGGGAGTCGCAGATACGCAGTATTTT
TRBV15	few	TRBJ1-2	TRBD1	CATSRAPGQGNYGYTF	TGTGCCACCAGCAGAGCTCCGGGACAGGGAAACTATGGCTACACCTTC
TRBV20-1	few	TRBJ2-3	TRBD2	CSARSSGGTQYF	TGCAGTGCTAGATCTAGCGGGGGGACGCAGTATTTT
TRBV11-2	-	TRBJ1-4	-	CASSPYIGHEKLFF	TGTGCCAGCAGCCCCTATATCGGGCATGAAAAACTGTTTTTT
TRBV11-1	few	TRBJ1-1	-	CASGRNLNTEAFF	TGTGCCAGTGGAAGAAACCTGAACACTGAAGCTTTCTTT
TRBV12-3/TRBV12-4	-	TRBJ1-1	TRBD1	CASTLTTGMTEAFF	TGTGCCAGCACCTTGACGACAGGGATGACTGAAGCTTTCTTT
TRBV5-4	once	TRBJ2-7	TRBD2	CASSDRDYYEQYF	TGTGCCAGCAGCGACCGGGACTACTACGAGCAGTACTTC
TRBV2	-	TRBJ2-3	-	CASSERGFEWQDTQYF	TGTGCCAGCAGTGAACGTGGGTTCGAATGGCAAGATACGCAGTATTTT
TRBV21-1	-	TRBJ2-5	-	CASSIQGTRETQYF	TGTGCCAGCAGCATTCAGGGTACCCGAGAGACCCAGTACTTC
TRBV30	-	TRBJ2-2	-	CAWQGPGELFF	TGTGCCTGGCAGGGCCCCGGGGAGCTGTTTTTT
TRBV5-1	-	TRBJ1-1	-	CASRLQGITEAFF	TGCGCCAGCAGGCTACAGGGCATCACTGAAGCTTTCTTT
TRBV7-9	few	TRBJ2-5	-	CASSRLLGGEEETQYF	TGTGCCAGCAGTCGGCTACTAGGGGGGGAAGAAGAGACCCAGTACTTC
TRBV7-9	-	TRBJ1-4	-	CASSRDLQKGSKLFF	TGTGCCAGCAGCCGGGACCTTCAGAAGGGCTCGAAACTGTTTTTT
TRBV6-5	few	TRBJ1-4	-	CASSSMGVSGEKLFF	TGTGCCAGCAGTTCCATGGGGGTATCCGGGGAAAAACTGTTTTTT
TRBV7-9	-	TRBJ2-5	TRBD2	CASSTGLAGRRETQYF	TGTGCCAGCAGCACCGGACTAGCGGGTCGACGAGAGACCCAGTACTTC
TRBV6-5	-	TRBJ2-5	-	CASSSVGVGQETQYF	TGTGCCAGCAGTTCGGTCGGGGTCGGCCAAGAGACCCAGTACTTC
TRBV20-1	-	TRBJ2-2	TRBD2	CSVPRTSGGLNTGELFF	TGCAGTGTTCCTAGGACTAGCGGGGGACTTAACACCGGGGAGCTGTTTTTT
TRBV7-2	-	TRBJ2-1	TRBD2	CASSLALGRGASSYNEQFF	TGTGCCAGCAGCTTAGCGCTAGGGCGGGGGGCAAGCTCCTACAATGAGCAGTTCTTC